This TCR beta chain was sequenced in a study of OX40 agonist ivuxolimab in advanced cancers. The overall study: Among those treated, three patients had partial responses, one with hepatocellular carcinoma and two with cutaneous melanoma.

Sequencing used immunoSEQ multiplex PCR; TCRdb keeps in-frame clones, though not all of them. Of tens of thousands of clones in the sample, roughly 84% were seen once. On this clone: Antigen: not known.

Study-wide results and caveats: Circulating CD4+ and CD8+ T cells showed clonal expansion by week 6 at 0.1 to 3.0 mg/kg.

This sequence was found in an adult with an advanced solid tumor such as melanoma, head and neck, liver or kidney cancer. This specimen consisted of CD4+ or CD8+ T cells sorted from blood, obtained in a trial of the OX40 agonist ivuxolimab.

The DNA of the CDR3 is TGTGCCAGCAGTCCCGCCAGGGACCCCACTAGCACAGATACGCAGTATTTT. Its translation is CASSPARDPTSTDTQYF. This rearrangement joins TRBV27 to TRBJ2-3, with D possibly called TRBD1 or TRBD2 (5 bases each). Trimming removed 5 bases at V and 0 bases at J, with 18 bases between. Germline CDR1 and CDR2: MNHEY and SMNVEV (reference sequence). This CDR3 region has 17 residues.